This T cell receptor (beta chain) appears in the sequencing data of a study of blood T cell repertoires in COVID-19. Across the whole study: Collection of acute and convalescent COVID-19 samples took place in the United States, Italy and Spain.

How the authors handled the data: From reference gene primer amplification, estimates of nucleated cell counts were derived. The assay was immunoSEQ multiplex PCR, and TCRdb's table has in-frame clones only and misses some. Clone size and V and J calls were adopted from that table, with D and trimming inferred from the DNA. The data hold 50,000 to 70,000 clones, with more than 85% observed a single time. V trimming: 1 base; J trimming: 1 base; junction bases outside the gene matches: 4. The CDR3 runs to 15 residues. CDR1 LGHDT and CDR2 YNNKEL come from the germline V gene (reference sequence). The sequenced sample consisted of peripheral blood. This TCR came from a man aged 60 to 75 with acute or convalescent COVID-19. This sequence joins TRBV3-1 (or the pseudogene TRBV3-2) and TRBJ2-7; TRBD1 agrees at 7 bases. The CDR3 sequence: CASSQGSQGSYEQYF. For the CDR3, the DNA is TGTGCCAGCAGCCAAGGTTCACAGGGGTCCTACGAGCAGTACTTC.